Following are 5 T cell receptor beta chains from one sample sequenced in a study of cytomegalovirus exposure and HLA in healthy donors. Vbeta (60) and Jbeta (13) primers were used in the PCR. Profiling relied on immunoSEQ multiplex PCR, and the TCRdb table lists in-frame clones only, not all of them. The data contain some 120,000 clones, over 8% of them singletons. Sequencing input: PBMCs. Receptors originate from a middle-aged man in good health and CMV-seronegative.

This clone has only a few counts. This sequence joins TRBV11-2 and TRBJ1-1; D may be TRBD1 (5 bases). Germline V gene sequence: CDR1 SGHAT, CDR2 FQNNGV. CDR3 length: 15 residues. V lost 5 bases and J 3 bases, leaving 16 bases between the germline ends. The CDR3 coding sequence is TGTGCCAGCAGCCCACGGGGGGGGGAGTACACTGAAGCTTTCTTT. Translating gives CASSPRGGEYTEAFF.

This clone appeared a few times. The chain has TRBV28 and TRBJ1-2; TRBD1 aligns across 7 bases. The CDR3 is 12 amino acids. Germline V lookup: CDR1 MDHEN, CDR2 SYDVKM. J was trimmed by 6 bases and V by 10 bases; bases with no gene match: 8. For the CDR3, the DNA is TGTGCCATCCCGACAGGGCCGAATGGCTACACCTTC. Translating it yields CAIPTGPNGYTF.

This clone has a handful of counts. The chain uses TRBV4-1 and TRBJ1-1; possible D gene TRBD1, 6 bases. The CDR3 loop spans 14 amino acids. V was cut by 0 bases and J by 5 bases, with 10 bases left in between. CDR1 and CDR2 (germline): MGHRA, YSYEKL. The CDR3 coding sequence is TGCGCCAGCAGCCAAGAGGGGGGGCGGACTGAAGCTTTCTTT. Its translation: CASSQEGGRTEAFF.

The chain couples TRBV7-3 to TRBJ1-1; TRBD1 matches at 7 bases. There are 14 residues in the CDR3. The trim removed 4 bases at V and 0 bases at J, leaving 2 bases unmatched. Germline V gene lookup returns CDR1 SGHTA and CDR2 FQGTGA. CDR3 in amino acids: CASSSQGLNTEAFF. CDR3 in DNA: TGTGCCAGCAGCTCACAGGGGTTGAACACTGAAGCTTTCTTT.

V is TRBV5-4 and J is TRBJ2-3, with D maybe TRBD1 (6 bases). This CDR3 has 16 residues. Trimming took 4 bases from V and 1 from J, leaving 16 bases between them. Germline V gene lookup returns CDR1 SGHNT and CDR2 YYREEE (reference sequence). In nucleotides, the CDR3 is TGTGCCAGCAGCCCGGACAGCTTTATAGGCACAGATACGCAGTATTTT. This sequence encodes CASSPDSFIGTDTQYF.